This T cell receptor (beta chain) was sequenced for a study of radiotherapy plus CTLA-4 blockade in lung cancer. TCRdb's copy holds only in-frame clones and misses some; the assay was immunoSEQ multiplex PCR. The sample gives about 93,000 clones, around 90% of which show up once; about 5.3% is in the top ten. Looked up from germline, CDR1 is SGDLS and CDR2 is YYNGEE. CDR3 size: 16 residues. V was shortened by 3 bases and J by 7 bases, with 22 bases between the two germline ends. The gene calls are TRBV9 and TRBJ1-2; D is uncertain. The sample here was peripheral blood, taken from a patient treated with radiotherapy plus ipilimumab. The receptor comes from a human donor with non-small cell lung cancer that progressed on radiotherapy plus ipilimumab. DNA for the CDR3: TGTGCCAGCAGCGCCATTGGGGAGGTGGCTATAAGTGGCTACACCTTC. Translating gives CASSAIGEVAISGYTF.